Following are 24 T cell receptor beta chains from one sample sequenced in a study of CD8 T cells in ankylosing spondylitis. TCRdb independently ran MiXCR on the 5' RACE reads; one entry per CDR3 protein. The sample holds 200,000 or so distinct CDR3 sequences, 10% to 15% seen once. Sequenced sample: blood, either unsorted or a sorted T cell fraction (not recorded which). The receptors derive from a female donor with ankylosing spondylitis or in good health (not recorded which).

This clonotype was seen a handful of times. The chain recombines TRBV29-1 with TRBJ2-1, with 8 nucleotides matching TRBD2. The ends lost 7 bases at V and 3 bases at J; junction bases unmatched: 11. This CDR3 comprises 15 residues. Per germline, CDR1 SQVTM and CDR2 ANQGSEA. The CDR3 region is CSAASTSDVYNEQFF. CDR3 DNA sequence: TGCAGCGCGGCCTCGACTAGCGACGTCTACAATGAGCAGTTCTTC.

This clonotype has at least ten counts. The rearrangement joins TRBV7-6 to TRBJ2-7; a weak D match, TRBD1 (6 bases). V was pared by 2 bases and J by 1 base, with 9 bases between. This CDR3 is built from 14 residues. In germline, CDR1 is SGHVS, CDR2 FNYEAQ. Here the CDR3 reads CASSLRDKSYEQYF. The DNA for the CDR3 is TGTGCCAGCAGCTTAAGGGACAAGTCCTACGAGCAGTACTTC.

This clonotype was counted at least ten times. The chain employs TRBV10-3 and TRBJ1-1, with D perhaps TRBD1 (6 bases). The V and J ends lost 7 bases and 1 base respectively, with 19 bases between them. The CDR3 length is 16 residues. Germline V lookup: CDR1 ENHRY, CDR2 SYGVKD. In DNA form, the CDR3 reads TGTGCCATCATTCCCGGGACACTCACTGGGAACACTGAAGCTTTCTTT. Its protein is CAIIPGTLTGNTEAFF.

This clonotype has a count of ten or more. The genes are TRBV5-5 and TRBJ2-1; perhaps TRBD1 as D (5 bases). Trimming removed 0 bases from V and 9 bases from J, with 10 bases in between. This CDR3 has 13 residues. CDR1 and CDR2 (germline): SGHKS, YYEKEE (reference sequence). DNA of the CDR3: TGTGCCAGCAGCTTGGGACATGGGGCTGAGCAGTTCTTC. Its translation: CASSLGHGAEQFF.

This chain connects TRBV12-3 or TRBV12-4 to TRBJ2-4; the match to TRBD2 covers 7 bases. This CDR3 comprises 15 residues. The junction had 2 bases not matched to a gene; V was cut back by 3 bases and J by 0 bases. CDR3 region: CASSLGREAKNIQYF. DNA for the CDR3: TGTGCCAGCAGTTTGGGGAGGGAAGCCAAAAACATTCAGTACTTC.

This chain uses TRBV6-5 with TRBJ2-3; D gene uncertain. CDR1 is MNHEY and CDR2 is SVGAGI in the germline V gene. Trimming removed 7 bases from V and 1 base from J, with 6 bases in between. The CDR3 contains 12 residues. CDR3 sequence reads: CASNHGTDTQYF. CDR3 DNA: TGTGCCAGCAACCATGGCACAGATACGCAGTATTTT.

This clonotype was picked up one time. J is TRBJ1-2 and V is TRBV4-1; no definite D call. Germline V gene data show CDR1 as MGHRA and CDR2 as YSYEKL. This CDR3 is built from 12 residues. V lost 1 base and J 7 bases, leaving 7 bases between the germline ends. CDR3 protein: CASSQGDGGYTF. DNA for the CDR3: TGCGCCAGCAGCCAAGGGGATGGTGGCTACACCTTC.

This clonotype was seen only a few times. This chain connects TRBV12-3 or TRBV12-4 to TRBJ1-6; no definite D call. This CDR3 is 13 amino acids long. The ends were cut back, 5 bases at V and 9 bases at J, with 11 bases in the middle. The DNA of the CDR3 is TGTGCCAGCAGTGAGGGAATCCGTTCACCCCTCCACTTT. It yields the protein CASSEGIRSPLHF.

This clonotype was seen repeatedly, ten times or more. The V call is TRBV18, the J call TRBJ1-2; 8 bases line up with TRBD1. The germline gives CDR1 KGHSH, CDR2 LQKENI. Unmatched junction bases numbered 6, after V lost 3 bases and J lost 3 bases. The CDR3 contains 15 residues. This chain's CDR3 is CASSPGQGNDYGYTF. The CDR3 DNA sequence: TGTGCCAGCTCACCCGGACAGGGAAACGACTATGGCTACACCTTC. Full variable domain (rest looked up from reference TRBV18 and TRBJ1-2): NAGVMQNPRHLVRRRGQEARLRCSPMKGHSHVYWYRQLPEEGLKFMVYLQKENIIDESGMPKERFSAEFPKEGPSILRIQQVVRGDSAAYFCASSPGQGNDYGYTFGSGTRLTVV.

This rearrangement joins TRBV6-2 or TRBV6-3 to TRBJ2-5; no reliable D call. Germline V gene data show CDR1 as MNHEY and CDR2 as SVGEGT. The CDR3 totals 13 residues. Trimming stripped 7 bases from V and 1 base from J, with 10 bases between. The CDR3 protein is CASKETGQETQYF. The CDR3 DNA follows: TGTGCCAGCAAAGAGACGGGCCAAGAGACCCAGTACTTC.

In its sample, this clonotype was seen a few times. The rearrangement joins TRBV7-9 to TRBJ2-1; 9 bases line up with TRBD1. The germline gives CDR1 SEHNR, CDR2 FQNEAQ (reference sequence). The CDR3 totals 15 residues. The V gene end was trimmed by 4 bases and the J gene end by 8 bases; junction bases not matched to a gene: 9. The CDR3 DNA reads as TGTGCCAGCAGCTCTCCGGACAGGGGTGGGCATGAGCAGTTCTTC. Encoded protein: CASSSPDRGGHEQFF.

This clonotype was seen a few times. The chain links TRBV20-1 to TRBJ2-5; D call uncertain. Trimming took 6 bases from V and 4 from J, leaving 6 bases between them. CDR1 and CDR2 (germline): DFQATT, SNEGSKA (reference sequence). CDR3 length equals 10 residues. Here the CDR3 DNA reads TGCAGTGCCCCGCGAGAGACCCAGTACTTC. Translation: CSAPRETQYF.

This clonotype was recorded many times. The chain is built from TRBV12-3 or TRBV12-4 and TRBJ1-5; the match to TRBD1 covers 7 bases. This CDR3 region has 14 residues. With V trimmed by 3 bases and J by 7 bases, 6 bases remained unmatched. The CDR3 DNA is TGTGCCAGCAGTTTTACAGGGGAAGGGCAGCCCCAGCATTTT. Translated, it gives CASSFTGEGQPQHF.

This clonotype showed up many times. The chain uses TRBV10-3 and TRBJ2-3; perhaps TRBD2 as D (6 bases). V lost 7 bases and J 3 bases, leaving 11 bases between the germline ends. CDR3 length: 13 amino acids. Per germline, CDR1 ENHRY and CDR2 SYGVKD. In DNA, the CDR3 is TGTGCCATCACGGGGCGGGATACAGATACGCAGTATTTT. Its protein product is CAITGRDTDTQYF.

This clonotype was found many times. The chain carries TRBV10-3 and TRBJ2-7, with 9 bases fitting TRBD1. There are 15 residues in the CDR3. J gave up 5 bases and V 2 bases, and 7 bases lay outside the gene matches. Germline assignment: CDR1 ENHRY and CDR2 SYGVKD. CDR3 amino acids: CAISEADRGRDEQYF. In DNA form, the CDR3 reads TGTGCCATCAGTGAGGCGGACAGGGGCCGCGACGAGCAGTACTTC.

To note about this clonotype: It may be a read error: a sequence one base away is much more abundant. The chain is built from TRBV20-1 and TRBJ2-7, with a weak D call TRBD1 (6 bases). V was cut by 8 bases and J by 4 bases, with 15 bases left in between. The germline CDR1 and CDR2 sequences are DFQATT and SNEGSKA (reference sequence). The length of the CDR3 is 12 residues. In DNA form, the CDR3 reads TGCAGTACTCCAGGGGTGTGGTACGAGCAGTACTTC. The encoded protein is CSTPGVWYEQYF.

This clonotype was observed a handful of times. This chain connects TRBV11-2 to TRBJ1-4; D is possibly TRBD1 (5 bases). Looked up from germline, CDR1 is SGHAT and CDR2 is FQNNGV. V lost 7 bases and J lost 7, with 16 bases in between. The CDR3 extends over 14 amino acids. The CDR3 sequence: CASTSRGTSEKLFF. The DNA of the CDR3 is TGTGCCAGCACCTCCCGGGGGACTTCTGAAAAACTGTTTTTT.

V and J are TRBV6-6 and TRBJ1-1, with D hard to call. V was clipped by 4 bases and J by 1 base, with 7 bases between them. Germline-derived CDR1 and CDR2 are MNHNY and SVGAGI (reference sequence). This CDR3 has 13 amino acids. The CDR3 protein is CASSFDPNTEAFF. The CDR3 DNA reads TGTGCCAGCAGTTTCGACCCGAACACTGAAGCTTTCTTT.

The rearrangement joins TRBV20-1 to TRBJ2-5; 9 positions match TRBD2. V lost 5 bases, J lost 3 bases, and 1 base stayed unmatched. Germline CDR1 and CDR2: DFQATT and SNEGSKA (reference sequence). The CDR3 sequence is 12 residues long. CDR3 sequence: CSARTSEETQYF. As DNA, the CDR3 is TGCAGTGCTCGGACTAGCGAAGAGACCCAGTACTTC.

This chain's CDR3 is CAWRSPLWDRGKPLHF. CDR3 sequence (DNA): TGTGCCTGGAGGTCCCCCCTCTGGGACAGGGGAAAGCCCCTCCACTTT. The chain employs TRBV30 and TRBJ1-6; 10 bases fit TRBD1. The CDR3 contains 16 residues. Germline CDR1 GTSNPN, CDR2 SVGIG (reference sequence). The junction had 15 bases not matched to a gene; V was cut back by 3 bases and J by 13 bases.

Points on this clonotype: This may stem from a read error, because a much larger clone lies one nucleotide away. This chain joins TRBV4-1 and TRBJ1-5, with D possibly TRBD1 on 5 matching bases. In germline, CDR1 is MGHRA, CDR2 YSYEKL. The CDR3 is made up of 15 amino acids. CDR3 DNA: TGCGCCGGCAGGGCATACAGCGCTAGCAATCAGCCCCAGCATTTT. Its translation: CAGRAYSASNQPQHF.

This clonotype was counted many times. The V call is TRBV12-3 or TRBV12-4, the J call TRBJ1-5; no clear D. V lost 5 bases, J lost 1 base, and 6 bases lay in between. The CDR3 length is 13 residues. The CDR3 spells CASSSPSNQPQHF. The CDR3 nucleotides are TGTGCCAGCAGTAGTCCAAGCAATCAGCCCCAGCATTTT.

Regarding this clonotype: A single base separates this from a much larger clone, so it may be a read error. This chain joins TRBV27 and TRBJ1-1; D gene ambiguous. V lost 5 bases and J lost 0, with 13 bases in between. Germline V gives CDR1 MNHEY, CDR2 SMNVEV (reference sequence). This CDR3 comprises 15 residues. In DNA, the CDR3 is TGTGCCAGCAGTCCCTCGGACGGAATGAACACTGAAGCTTTCTTT. This encodes CASSPSDGMNTEAFF.

This clonotype was observed at least ten times. CDR3 residues: CASSFAVGTDTQYF. In nucleotides, the CDR3 is TGTGCCAGCAGTTTCGCCGTGGGCACAGATACGCAGTATTTT. This chain links TRBV27 with TRBJ2-3; D ambiguous. CDR3 length: 14 amino acids. Per germline, CDR1 MNHEY and CDR2 SMNVEV (reference sequence). Trimming took off 3 bases at V and 1 base at J, with 8 bases between the two ends.